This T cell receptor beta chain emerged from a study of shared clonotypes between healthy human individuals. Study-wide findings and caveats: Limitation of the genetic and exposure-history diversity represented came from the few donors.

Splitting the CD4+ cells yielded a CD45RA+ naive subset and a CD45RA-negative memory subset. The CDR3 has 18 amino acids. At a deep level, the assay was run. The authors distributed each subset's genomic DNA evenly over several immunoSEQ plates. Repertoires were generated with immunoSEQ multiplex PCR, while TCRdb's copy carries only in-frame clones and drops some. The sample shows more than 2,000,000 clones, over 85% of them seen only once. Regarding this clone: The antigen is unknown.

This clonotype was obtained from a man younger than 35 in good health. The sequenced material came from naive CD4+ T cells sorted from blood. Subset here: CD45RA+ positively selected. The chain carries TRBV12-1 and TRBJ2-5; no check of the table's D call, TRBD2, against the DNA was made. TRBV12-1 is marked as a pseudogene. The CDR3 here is CASSRRGAGGNAQETQYF. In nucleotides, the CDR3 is TGTGCCAGCAGCCGTAGGGGAGCGGGAGGAAACGCCCAAGAGACCCAGTACTTC.